The 4 T cell receptor beta chains reported below all come from one sample, sequenced in a study of CD8 T cells in ankylosing spondylitis. TCRdb ran MiXCR on the 5' RACE reads and lists one entry per CDR3 protein. The table records approximately 100,000 distinct CDR3 sequences, under 30% of them present only once. The source material was synovial fluid, either unsorted or a sorted T cell fraction (not recorded which). These receptors all stem from a male donor with ankylosing spondylitis.

The J gene is TRBJ1-1, the V gene TRBV29-1; D is unclear. CDR1 is SQVTM, CDR2 ANQGSEA, per germline. Trimming left V 6 bases short and J 0 bases short, with 14 bases between. The CDR3 covers 14 residues. The CDR3 bases are TGCAGCGTCCCCCGTGGCGGTATGAACACTGAAGCTTTCTTT. Amino acids: CSVPRGGMNTEAFF.

V usage is TRBV27 and J usage is TRBJ2-7; 8 bases map to TRBD2. Germline V lookup: CDR1 MNHEY, CDR2 SMNVEV (reference sequence). Trimming removed 3 bases from V and 4 bases from J; junction bases left unmatched: 14. This CDR3 contains 17 residues. CDR3 coding DNA: TGTGCCAGCAGTTTCCGGATAGCGGGATATCAGGCGTACGAGCAGTACGTC. Its protein is CASSFRIAGYQAYEQYV.

This clonotype was detected a few times. The V and J genes are TRBV7-2 and TRBJ1-1; no firm D call. The V end was cut by 2 bases, the J end by 2 bases, with 6 bases between. This CDR3 is built from 13 residues. The V gene's germline CDR1 is SGHTA and CDR2 FQGNSA. This chain's CDR3 is CASSLSRNTEAFF. CDR3 coding DNA: TGTGCCAGCAGCTTAAGTAGAAACACTGAAGCTTTCTTT. Together with reference TRBV7-2 and TRBJ1-1, the CDR3 gives the full variable domain: GAGVSQSPSNKVTEKGKDVELRCDPISGHTALYWYRQSLGQGLEFLIYFQGNSAPDKSGLPSDRFSAERTGGSVSTLTIQRTQQEDSAVYLCASSLSRNTEAFFGQGTRLTVV.

This clonotype was observed a few times. For the CDR3, the DNA is TGTGCCAGCACCGGAAAGGCAGGGGCATCTCTCTCCTACGAGCAGTACTTC. Translation gives CASTGKAGASLSYEQYF. The gene calls are TRBV12-3 or TRBV12-4 and TRBJ2-7, with D tentatively TRBD1 (6 bases). The CDR3 loop spans 17 amino acids. The V gene lost 7 bases and the J gene lost 0 bases, with 22 bases spanning the gap.